Presented here are 19 T cell receptor beta chains from one specimen sequenced in a study of cytomegalovirus exposure and HLA in healthy donors. The primer mix had 60 Vbeta and 13 Jbeta primers. TCRdb keeps only in-frame clones here, not all; method: immunoSEQ multiplex PCR. This sample has some 62,000 clones; 70% to 90% occur once, and the top ten carry more than 1.4%. The specimen sequenced was PBMCs. The receptor source for this set is a man aged 18 to 35 in good health and CMV-seronegative.

This clone was seen a single time. Germline is not matched at one junction end, which may reflect a read error. The chain recombines TRBV7-7 with TRBJ2-5, with 9 bases matching TRBD2. This CDR3 has 15 amino acids. The germline V gene encodes CDR1 SSHAT and CDR2 FNYEAQ (reference sequence). The CDR3 nucleotides read TGTGCTAGCAGCTTGAGACTAGCGGCACAAGAGACCCAGTACTTC. It encodes CASSLRLAAQETQYF.

The sample holds a few counts of this clone. This chain uses TRBV6-5 with TRBJ1-1; TRBD1 matches at 9 bases. With 5 bases clipped from V and 11 bases from J, the junction kept 12 bases outside the gene matches. The germline gives CDR1 MNHEY, CDR2 SVGAGI. CDR3 length: 14 amino acids. The CDR3 loop is CASSAIQGATGAFF. The CDR3 DNA follows: TGTGCCAGCAGTGCAATACAGGGGGCGACAGGTGCTTTCTTT.

As for this clone: Sequence at one end of the junction differs from germline and may be a read error. The rearrangement uses TRBV7-7 and TRBJ2-1; 8 bases match TRBD2. In germline, CDR1 is SSHAT, CDR2 FNYEAQ (reference sequence). This CDR3 region has 15 residues. CDR3 region: CASSTGLAGGNEQFF. CDR3 nucleotide sequence: TGTGCTAGCAGCACCGGACTAGCTGGGGGGAATGAGCAGTTCTTC.

This clone appeared a single time. The chain is built from TRBV7-9 and TRBJ1-3; 7 bases match TRBD1. The germline V gene encodes CDR1 SEHNR and CDR2 FQNEAQ (reference sequence). This CDR3 contains 13 residues. V shed 10 bases and J 2 bases; nucleotides not matched to a gene: 5. The CDR3 loop is CAIPTGPGNTIYF. Here the CDR3 DNA reads TGTGCCATACCGACAGGGCCTGGAAACACCATATATTTT.

The chain employs TRBV29-1 and TRBJ2-3; 7 bases agree with TRBD1. Germline loops: CDR1 SQVTM, CDR2 ANQGSEA. After removal of 4 bases from V and 8 bases from J, the junction contained 6 bases not matched to a gene. The CDR3 is 12 amino acids. CDR3 sequence: CSVGQGSVTQYF. The CDR3 nucleotides are TGCAGCGTTGGACAGGGCTCCGTTACGCAGTATTTT.

The chain is built from TRBV29-1 and TRBJ2-2, with D perhaps matching TRBD2 (5 bases). The CDR3 has 13 amino acids. Germline-derived CDR1 and CDR2 are SQVTM and ANQGSEA. V was cut by 3 bases and J by 1 base, with 6 bases left in between. The CDR3 nucleotides are TGCAGCGTTGAGGCGGGGAACACCGGGGAGCTGTTTTTT. It is translated as CSVEAGNTGELFF.

The rearrangement links TRBV15 to TRBJ2-5; 7 bases are a match to TRBD1. The CDR3 extends over 15 amino acids. Per germline, CDR1 LNHNV and CDR2 YYDKDF (reference sequence). The V and J ends lost 0 bases and 1 base, in that order; junction bases with no gene match: 2. Written as DNA, the CDR3 is TGTGCCACCAGCAGAGATGGGACAGTCCAAGAGACCCAGTACTTC. Translation: CATSRDGTVQETQYF.

This chain links TRBV6-5 with TRBJ2-2; a possible D gene is TRBD1 (6 bases). V shed 7 bases and J shed 7 bases, with 13 bases lying between them. There are 13 residues in the CDR3. Looked up from germline, CDR1 is MNHEY and CDR2 is SVGAGI. The CDR3 DNA reads TGTGCCAGCACCTCAAGGGGGAGCGGGGAGCTGTTTTTT. Protein: CASTSRGSGELFF.

The chain has TRBV5-1 and TRBJ2-6, with D unresolved. This CDR3 has 14 amino acids. The V end lost 2 bases, the J end lost 4 bases, and 7 bases lay between the germline ends. CDR1 SGHRS and CDR2 YFSETQ come from the germline V gene. The CDR3 region is CASSFATGANVLTF. The CDR3 coding sequence is TGCGCCAGCAGCTTCGCTACCGGGGCCAACGTCCTGACTTTC. Together with reference TRBV5-1 and TRBJ2-6, the CDR3 gives the full variable domain: KAGVTQTPRYLIKTRGQQVTLSCSPISGHRSVSWYQQTPGQGLQFLFEYFSETQRNKGNFPGRFSGRQFSNSRSEMNVSTLELGDSALYLCASSFATGANVLTFGAGSRLTVL.

The chain employs TRBV6-6 and TRBJ1-6; perhaps TRBD1 as D (6 bases). V lost 6 bases, J lost 7 bases, and 13 bases lay in between. CDR1 is MNHNY and CDR2 is SVGAGI in the germline V gene (reference sequence). The CDR3 contains 14 residues. As DNA, the CDR3 is TGTGCCAGCAGCCGGACAGACCTCAATTCACCCCTCCACTTT. Amino acid sequence: CASSRTDLNSPLHF.

This chain links TRBV6-1 with TRBJ2-7, with 11 bases matching TRBD2. The germline V gene has CDR1 MNHNS and CDR2 SASEGT. J gave up 4 bases and V 3 bases, and 5 bases lay outside the gene matches. This CDR3 spans 15 amino acids. For the CDR3, the DNA is TGTGCCAGCAGTGACAGGGGGACTAGCGGATACGAGCAGTACTTC. It translates to CASSDRGTSGYEQYF.

The V and J genes are TRBV30 and TRBJ2-2; possibly TRBD2 for D (5 bases). Trimming removed 3 bases at V and 4 bases at J, with 9 bases between. This CDR3 region has 13 residues. Germline values: CDR1 GTSNPN, CDR2 SVGIG (reference sequence). CDR3 protein: CAWSGLSTGELFF. The DNA of the CDR3 is TGTGCCTGGAGCGGACTGAGCACCGGGGAGCTGTTTTTT.

The genes are TRBV29-1 and TRBJ2-1; 9 nucleotides align to TRBD1. This CDR3 has 13 residues. Germline trimming cut 6 bases from V and 8 bases from J; bases unmatched to any gene: 8. In germline, CDR1 is SQVTM, CDR2 ANQGSEA. The CDR3 sequence: CSVWDRVRDEQFF. In DNA, the CDR3 is TGCAGCGTATGGGACAGGGTGAGAGATGAGCAGTTCTTC.

This sequence joins TRBV7-2 and TRBJ1-5; TRBD1 is a possible D gene (5 bases). The CDR3 spans 16 residues. Per the germline V gene, CDR1 is SGHTA and CDR2 is FQGNSA. The V end was cut by 3 bases, the J end by 2 bases, with 14 bases between. The CDR3 region is CASSFSGRGGNQPQHF. For the CDR3, the DNA is TGTGCCAGCAGCTTTTCGGGACGGGGGGGCAATCAGCCCCAGCATTTT.

This chain connects TRBV14 to TRBJ2-5; 13 positions match TRBD2. The trim removed 5 bases at V and 5 bases at J, leaving 2 bases unmatched. CDR3 size: 14 residues. Germline CDR1 reads SGHDN; CDR2 reads FVKESK. The DNA for the CDR3 is TGTGCCAGCAGCGCGACTAGCGGGGGGGAGACCCAGTACTTC. Translation: CASSATSGGETQYF.

The chain combines TRBV13 with TRBJ2-7, with D perhaps TRBD1 (6 bases). V lost 0 bases and J 12 bases, leaving 9 bases between the germline ends. This CDR3 region has 11 residues. The germline CDR1 and CDR2 sequences are PRHDT and FYEKMQ (reference sequence). In nucleotides, the CDR3 is TGTGCCAGCAGCTTAGGAGACAGGAGGTACTTC. Protein product: CASSLGDRRYF.

The chain recombines TRBV6-5 with TRBJ2-7; D unresolved. The CDR3 is 12 amino acids. V was shortened by 4 bases and J by 2 bases, with 6 bases between the two germline ends. The germline CDR1 and CDR2 sequences are MNHEY and SVGAGI. The CDR3 nucleotides are TGTGCCAGCAGTTCTGCTACCTACGAGCAGTACTTC. This gives the protein CASSSATYEQYF.

V is TRBV14 and J is TRBJ1-1; 10 bases match TRBD1. The CDR3 totals 16 residues. V was clipped by 3 bases and J by 0 bases; unmatched bases: 4. CDR1 SGHDN and CDR2 FVKESK come from the germline V gene. The chain's CDR3 is CASSQVGQGLNTEAFF. CDR3 coding DNA: TGTGCCAGCAGCCAGGTGGGACAGGGGCTGAACACTGAAGCTTTCTTT.

This clone was picked up one time. V gene TRBV9 combines with J gene TRBJ2-5; D ambiguous. The ends were cut back, 0 bases at V and 2 bases at J, with 11 bases in the middle. This CDR3 is built from 15 residues. CDR1 is SGDLS and CDR2 is YYNGEE in the germline V gene. CDR3 loop: CASSVGGSLQETQYF. The CDR3 DNA follows: TGTGCCAGCAGCGTAGGCGGTTCGTTACAAGAGACCCAGTACTTC.